This T cell receptor (beta chain) was captured in a study of blood T cells in healthy people across ages. Together with a sample-barcoded 5' primer, a J-beta primer mix was included in a second PCR lasting roughly 6 to 12 cycles. TCRdb reanalysed the 5' RACE reads using MiXCR and keeps one entry per CDR3 protein. The sample holds approximately 690,000 distinct CDR3 sequences, around 43% seen once. The germline V gene encodes CDR1 SGHRS and CDR2 YFSETQ. This CDR3 region has 15 residues. The V end was cut by 3 bases, the J end by 0 bases, with 12 bases between. Material for sequencing was blood. The chain couples TRBV5-1 to TRBJ2-5, with D unresolved. This sequence was found in a man older than 75 in good health. In nucleotides, the CDR3 is TGCGCCAGCAGCTGGGTCGTCGGCAACCAAGAGACCCAGTACTTC. Translating gives CASSWVVGNQETQYF.